The 13 T cell receptor beta chains given below trace back to one sample, sequenced in a study of T cells in Graves' hyperthyroidism and ophthalmopathy. RNA transcripts provided the source from which TCR beta CDR3 regions were amplified. The HTBI primer set served for first-round RT-PCR of the TCR CDR3. TCRdb re-analysed the multiplex PCR reads in MiXCR, keeping a single row per CDR3 protein. The sample contains about 180,000 distinct CDR3 sequences, over 15% of which appear only once. The sample consisted of blood. The receptors come from a woman between 45 and 65 years old with Graves' hyperthyroidism.

This clonotype was seen repeatedly, ten times or more. The chain recombines TRBV6-1 with TRBJ2-1; tentative D call: TRBD2 (6 bases). Trimming shortened V by 8 bases and J by 0 bases, and 11 bases separated the two germline ends. This CDR3 region has 14 residues. Germline V CDR1 and CDR2: MNHNS, SASEGT. The CDR3 DNA is TGTGCCAGCTTCCGGGACTCCTCCTACAATGAGCAGTTCTTC. Translated, it gives CASFRDSSYNEQFF.

The sample holds many counts of this clonotype. The chain employs TRBV25-1 and TRBJ1-6; 12 bases are shared with TRBD1. V lost 3 bases to trimming and J lost 7 bases; unmatched junction nucleotides: 7. The CDR3 sequence is 17 residues long. Germline V gene lookup returns CDR1 MGHDK and CDR2 SYGVNS. In DNA, the CDR3 is TGTGCCAGCAGTGACACGGGACAGGGGGCTCGCAATTCACCCCTCCACTTT. Its protein product is CASSDTGQGARNSPLHF. The full variable domain, in which reference TRBV25-1 and TRBJ1-6 provide the parts outside the CDR3, is EADIYQTPRYLVIGTGKKITLECSQTMGHDKMYWYQQDPGMELHLIHYSYGVNSTEKGDLSSESTVSRIRTEHFPLTLESARPSHTSQYLCASSDTGQGARNSPLHFGNGTRLTVT.

V gene TRBV19 combines with J gene TRBJ1-1, with D possibly matching TRBD1 (5 bases). Trimming stripped 3 bases from V and 6 bases from J, with 14 bases between. The CDR3 is made up of 14 amino acids. CDR1 and CDR2 from the germline V gene are LNHDA and SQIVND (reference sequence). The CDR3 is CASSIGGGLAEAFF. For the CDR3, the DNA is TGTGCCAGTAGTATTGGCGGGGGACTTGCTGAAGCTTTCTTT.

About this clonotype: A read error is possible here, since a much larger clone lies one base away. The chain combines TRBV7-7 with TRBJ2-7; either TRBD1 or TRBD2 may fit D (5 bases each). The CDR3 covers 15 residues. Germline V CDR1 and CDR2: SSHAT, FNYEAQ (reference sequence). The CDR3 region is CASSFILGALYEQYF. The CDR3 DNA reads as TGTGCTAGCAGCTTTATCCTCGGGGCCCTCTACGAGCAGTACTTC.

Many counts were recorded for this clonotype. The rearrangement joins TRBV6-1 to TRBJ1-2; TRBD1 matches at 9 bases. J lost 1 base, V lost 8 bases, and 11 bases had no gene match. CDR1 and CDR2 (germline): MNHNS, SASEGT. This CDR3 spans 16 amino acids. The chain's CDR3 is CASRSSGTGNNYGYTF. The CDR3 region has the DNA TGTGCCAGCCGGTCCTCCGGGACAGGGAATAACTATGGCTACACCTTC.

This clonotype was seen repeatedly, ten times or more. The chain employs TRBV20-1 and TRBJ2-3; 11 nucleotides align to TRBD1. Germline lookup yields CDR1 DFQATT and CDR2 SNEGSKA (reference sequence). With 5 bases clipped from V and 4 bases from J, the junction kept 5 bases outside the gene matches. CDR3 length equals 14 residues. DNA of the CDR3: TGCAGTGCTTGGGACAGGGGGAATTCAGATACGCAGTATTTT. Translation gives CSAWDRGNSDTQYF.

This chain links TRBV20-1 with TRBJ1-5; TRBD1 matches at 7 bases. CDR1 and CDR2 from the germline V gene are DFQATT and SNEGSKA (reference sequence). CDR3 length: 13 residues. V was pared by 5 bases and J by 4 bases, with 5 bases of the junction left unmatched. The CDR3 loop reads CSARDSPNQPQHF. DNA of the CDR3: TGCAGTGCTCGGGACAGCCCAAATCAGCCCCAGCATTTT.

There are many counts of this clonotype. This chain uses TRBV7-6 with TRBJ2-7; D not resolved. The CDR3 sequence is 13 residues long. V was shortened by 0 bases and J by 6 bases, with 9 bases between the two germline ends. Germline-derived CDR1 and CDR2 are SGHVS and FNYEAQ. The CDR3 DNA reads TGTGCCAGCAGCTTAGCGGCTTCGGGCGAGCAGTACTTC. Translating gives CASSLAASGEQYF.

The V gene is TRBV20-1, the J gene TRBJ2-2, with 8 bases matching TRBD2. The CDR3 consists of 15 residues. V gave up 2 bases and J gave up 4 bases; unmatched junction bases: 6. Germline V gene lookup returns CDR1 DFQATT and CDR2 SNEGSKA (reference sequence). Written as DNA, the CDR3 is TGCAGTGCTAGACGGCTAGCGGGCCCCACCGGGGAGCTGTTTTTT. Translation: CSARRLAGPTGELFF.

The chain joins TRBV4-1 to TRBJ1-6; D might be TRBD1 (6 bases). Trimming pared 4 bases from V and 0 bases from J, leaving 22 bases between. CDR3 length: 20 amino acids. The germline V gene encodes CDR1 MGHRA and CDR2 YSYEKL. For the CDR3, the DNA is TGCGCCAGCAGCCCCCGGGACAAAGGGTTAGGAAGCTCCTATAATTCACCCCTCCACTTT. It specifies CASSPRDKGLGSSYNSPLHF.

The V gene is TRBV11-2, the J gene TRBJ1-1, with a weak D call TRBD1 (6 bases). The V gene lost 5 bases and the J gene lost 4 bases, with 17 bases spanning the gap. The germline CDR1 and CDR2 sequences are SGHAT and FQNNGV. The CDR3 consists of 15 residues. CDR3 DNA: TGTGCCAGCAGCCGTTACAGGGAGCGGGCCACTGAAGCTTTCTTT. Its translation: CASSRYRERATEAFF.

In its sample, this clonotype was seen many times. This chain links TRBV7-2 with TRBJ1-3; 7 bases are shared with TRBD1. Germline loops: CDR1 SGHTA, CDR2 FQGNSA. V shed 5 bases and J 0 bases; nucleotides not matched to a gene: 10. This CDR3 spans 17 amino acids. CDR3 nucleotide sequence: TGTGCCAGCAGCCCTAGACAGGGCCCGAGCTCTGGAAACACCATATATTTT. It encodes CASSPRQGPSSGNTIYF. Filled out from reference TRBV7-2 and TRBJ1-3, the complete variable domain reads GAGVSQSPSNKVTEKGKDVELRCDPISGHTALYWYRQSLGQGLEFLIYFQGNSAPDKSGLPSDRFSAERTGGSVSTLTIQRTQQEDSAVYLCASSPRQGPSSGNTIYFGEGSWLTVV.

This clonotype was observed at least ten times. CDR3 in amino acids: CSVEGWDREQFF. In nucleotides, the CDR3 is TGCAGCGTTGAAGGTTGGGATAGGGAGCAGTTCTTC. This rearrangement joins TRBV29-1 to TRBJ2-1; D uncertain. In germline, CDR1 is SQVTM, CDR2 ANQGSEA. Trimming took 1 base from V and 10 from J, leaving 11 bases between them. This CDR3 comprises 12 residues.